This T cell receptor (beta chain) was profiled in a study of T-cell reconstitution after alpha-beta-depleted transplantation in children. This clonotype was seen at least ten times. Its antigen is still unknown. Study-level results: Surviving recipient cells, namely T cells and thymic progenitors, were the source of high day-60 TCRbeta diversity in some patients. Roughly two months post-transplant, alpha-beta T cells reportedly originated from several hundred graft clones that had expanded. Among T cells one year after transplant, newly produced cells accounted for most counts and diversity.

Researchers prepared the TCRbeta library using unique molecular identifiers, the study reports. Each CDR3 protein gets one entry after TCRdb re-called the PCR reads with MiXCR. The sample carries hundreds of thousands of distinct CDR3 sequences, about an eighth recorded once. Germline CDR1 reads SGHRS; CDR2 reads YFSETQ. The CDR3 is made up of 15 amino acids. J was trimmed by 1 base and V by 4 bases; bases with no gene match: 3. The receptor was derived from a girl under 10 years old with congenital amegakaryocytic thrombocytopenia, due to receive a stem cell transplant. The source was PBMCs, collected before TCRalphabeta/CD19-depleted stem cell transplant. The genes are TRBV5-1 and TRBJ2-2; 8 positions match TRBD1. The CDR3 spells CASSIGTGNTGELFF. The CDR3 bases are TGCGCCAGCAGCATCGGGACAGGGAACACCGGGGAGCTGTTTTTT.